The clone carrying this T cell receptor (beta chain) showed up just a few times. Its antigen remains unknown. The data originate from a study of T cells in Graves' hyperthyroidism and ophthalmopathy. Broader study findings: The blood repertoire included most of the expanded thyroid clonotypes above 0.001. Median prediction lead before ophthalmopathy onset was about 6.5 months with the model.

CDR1 is MGHDK, CDR2 SYGVNS, per germline. V shed 4 bases, J shed 1 base, and the junction held 9 bases outside the gene matches. This CDR3 is built from 18 residues. The investigators amplified TCR beta CDR3 regions from RNA transcripts. The HTBI set primed first-round TCR CDR3 RT-PCR. Using its own MiXCR run on the multiplex PCR reads, TCRdb lists one record per CDR3 protein. Of about 600,000 distinct CDR3 sequences in the sample, approximately 15% are singletons; the top ten hold more than 6%. Ophthalmopathy cases scored 3 or more on the Clinical Activity Score and 4 or more on NOSPECS grade, with duration below 3 months.

The receptor was derived from a woman under 30 with Graves' ophthalmopathy. Sample: blood. The chain is built from TRBV25-1 and TRBJ2-5, with 13 nucleotides matching TRBD2. The CDR3 nucleotides read TGTGCCAGCAGTGGATTCACTAGCGGGAGGGAGTTCCAAGAGACCCAGTACTTC. This translates into CASSGFTSGREFQETQYF.